The rows below give T cell receptor beta chains drawn from one sample of a study of CXCR3-negative and CXCR3-positive naive CD8 T cells. TCRdb re-called the 5' RACE reads; every CDR3 protein appears as one record, without DNA. The record lists approximately 83,000 distinct CDR3 sequences, of which the ten most abundant hold about 1.5%. Sequenced material: naive CXCR3- CD8+ T cells from blood. The receptors originated from a human donor in good health. Some clones in this sample may be carry-over from other donors' samples. Both conserved end residues are part of each CDR3. Each record gives: CDR3 length, J gene, V gene, CDR3 protein.

12 TRBJ2-1 TRBV5-6 CASSQEGYEQFF
14 TRBJ2-5 TRBV11-2 CACSFETSRETQYF
12 TRBJ1-5 TRBV29-1 CSAGGYNQPQHF
14 TRBJ2-7 TRBV29-1 CSVQTSQNFYEQYF
16 TRBJ2-3 TRBV5-1 CASTSLAGVGTDTQYF
17 TRBJ2-2 TRBV12-3/TRBV12-4 CASSFTSGQLLTGELFF
19 TRBJ2-5 TRBV6-8 CASSYPDLQVETGKETQYF
16 TRBJ2-2 TRBV7-6 CASSLLAVVDTGELFF
12 TRBJ2-5 TRBV20-1 CSVGGGLETQYF
12 TRBJ2-1 TRBV27 CASSPDGGEQFF
14 TRBJ2-5 TRBV12-3/TRBV12-4 CASSLTAGPETQYF
19 TRBJ2-7 TRBV20-1 CSARDTVLAGGPRPYEQYF
16 TRBJ2-5 TRBV27 CASSSLREKYQETQYF
14 TRBJ1-1 TRBV29-1 CSVEGGGDSTEAFF
13 TRBJ1-1 TRBV29-1 CSVERGADTEAFF
15 TRBJ2-1 TRBV27 CASSLPTSGGNEQFF
12 TRBJ1-2 TRBV29-1 CSVPRDDYGYTF
13 TRBJ2-1 TRBV5-1 CASSLVAGNEQFF
17 TRBJ2-3 TRBV20-1 CSATGRRLAGVPDTQYF
15 TRBJ1-2 TRBV4-1 CASSQGVGPNYGYTF
16 TRBJ2-1 TRBV2 CASSPLTSGAPNEQFF
15 TRBJ2-7 TRBV18 CASSLEQGTSYEQYF
15 TRBJ2-1 TRBV7-6 CASSLTPGGPNEQFF
17 TRBJ2-2 TRBV10-3 CAISERWQGVNTGELFF
16 TRBJ2-5 TRBV7-6 CASSPRTSGRSKTQYF
15 TRBJ2-5 TRBV29-1 CSVKQGQGAEETQYF
15 TRBJ2-7 TRBV12-3/TRBV12-4 CASSSDGTYSYEQYF
11 TRBJ2-1 TRBV7-8 CASSSHIEQFF
13 TRBJ2-7 TRBV29-1 CSVGSDETYEQYF
18 TRBJ2-1 TRBV28 CDSSLSPPGTSFYNEQFF
13 TRBJ1-1 TRBV11-2 CASSLVRSEEAFF
13 TRBJ1-1 TRBV29-1 CSGTGTRGTEAFF